This TCR beta chain was sequenced for a study of OX40 agonist ivuxolimab in advanced cancers. Background on the study: Ivuxolimab, which patients received intravenously every 2 weeks, was dosed at 0.01 to 10 mg/kg. In three patients, partial responses were observed, one with hepatocellular carcinoma and two with cutaneous melanoma.

Generated by immunoSEQ multiplex PCR, the TCRdb table keeps only in-frame clones and is missing some. The sample has 35,000 to 45,000 clones, 60% to 85% seen once; the top ten hold around 25%. Study results and caveats: Clonal expansion from baseline to week 6 occurred in both CD4+ and CD8+ T cells.

Note on this clone: What it recognizes is unknown.

Trimming cost V 3 bases and J 7 bases; bases outside gene matches: 11. Looked up from germline, CDR1 is SGHNT and CDR2 is YYREEE (reference sequence). This CDR3 contains 15 residues. This receptor was identified in an adult with an advanced solid tumor such as melanoma, head and neck, liver or kidney cancer. The sequences come from CD4+ or CD8+ T cells sorted from blood, collected in a trial of the OX40 agonist ivuxolimab. The V call is TRBV5-4, the J call TRBJ2-5; 8 bases map to TRBD1. The CDR3 reads CASSYRDRLYGTQYF. Here the CDR3 DNA reads TGTGCCAGCAGCTACCGGGACAGGCTCTATGGGACCCAGTACTTC.